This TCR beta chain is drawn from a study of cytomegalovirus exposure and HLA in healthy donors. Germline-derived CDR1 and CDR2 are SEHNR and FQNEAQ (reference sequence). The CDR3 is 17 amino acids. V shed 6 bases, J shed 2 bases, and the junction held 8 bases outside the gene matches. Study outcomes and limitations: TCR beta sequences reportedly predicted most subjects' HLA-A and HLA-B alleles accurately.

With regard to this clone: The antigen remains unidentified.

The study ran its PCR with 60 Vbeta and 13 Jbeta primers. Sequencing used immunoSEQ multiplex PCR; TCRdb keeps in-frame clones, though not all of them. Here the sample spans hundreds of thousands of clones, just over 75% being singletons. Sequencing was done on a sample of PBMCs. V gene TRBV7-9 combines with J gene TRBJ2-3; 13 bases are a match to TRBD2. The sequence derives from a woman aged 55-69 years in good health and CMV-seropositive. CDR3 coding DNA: TGTGCCAGCAGGGTCGGGGGACTAGCGGGAACCACAGATACGCAGTATTTT. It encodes CASRVGGLAGTTDTQYF.